The 21 T cell receptor beta chains reported below all come from one sample, sequenced in a study of memory CD4+ T cells and cytomegalovirus serostatus. Profiled with immunoSEQ multiplex PCR; TCRdb holds only in-frame clones, not every one. The profile covers about 54,000 clones, with 70% to 80% appearing a single time and approximately 1.5% taken by the ten largest. Single viable CD3+CD4+CD8-CD45RO+ cells were sorted as the memory CD4+ T cells. Sequenced: memory CD4+ T cells from blood. The receptors originated from an adult in good health and CMV-seronegative.

This chain uses TRBV15 with TRBJ1-2; possibly TRBD1 for D (6 bases). Germline loops: CDR1 LNHNV, CDR2 YYDKDF (reference sequence). V lost 0 bases and J lost 7, with 9 bases in between. This CDR3 has 13 amino acids. CDR3 sequence reads: CATSREGAGGYTF. CDR3 coding DNA: TGTGCCACCAGCAGAGAGGGGGCAGGTGGCTACACCTTC. Based on the CDR3 plus reference TRBV15 and TRBJ1-2, the full variable domain is DAMVIQNPRYQVTQFGKPVTLSCSQTLNHNVMYWYQQKSSQAPKLLFHYYDKDFNNEADTPDNFQSRRPNTSFCFLDIRSPGLGDTAMYLCATSREGAGGYTFGSGTRLTVV.

V and J are TRBV27 and TRBJ1-1; 8 bases are shared with TRBD1. V dropped 3 bases and J dropped 2; count of bases not matched to a gene: 8. The germline V gene encodes CDR1 MNHEY and CDR2 SMNVEV (reference sequence). CDR3 length equals 16 residues. The CDR3: CASSFQDRASNTEAFF. Here the CDR3 DNA reads TGTGCCAGCAGTTTCCAGGACAGGGCGAGTAACACTGAAGCTTTCTTT.

The chain combines TRBV4-2 with TRBJ2-7; D is possibly TRBD2 (5 bases). In germline, CDR1 is LGHNA, CDR2 YNFKEQ. V lost 0 bases to trimming and J lost 6 bases, with 15 bases between them. CDR3 length: 15 residues. CDR3 protein: CASSQENSVWGEQYF. CDR3 bases: TGTGCCAGCAGCCAAGAAAATAGCGTGTGGGGCGAGCAGTACTTC.

A word on this clone: The sample holds other DNA sequences that translate to the same CDR3. The chain has TRBV28 and TRBJ1-6; tentative D call: TRBD1 (6 bases). Trimming cost V 6 bases and J 6 bases, with 15 bases left between them. The CDR3 runs 15 residues. The germline CDR1 and CDR2 sequences are MDHEN and SYDVKM. The CDR3 DNA follows: TGTGCCAGCAGGATATCAGGGGTGGGTAATTCACCCCTCCACTTT. Its protein product is CASRISGVGNSPLHF.

The gene calls are TRBV7-2 and TRBJ2-3; 10 nucleotides agree with TRBD2. The ends lost 5 bases at V and 7 bases at J; junction bases unmatched: 12. The CDR3 extends over 16 amino acids. CDR1 and CDR2 from the germline V gene are SGHTA and FQGNSA. The CDR3 loop is CASSPRGAGGLNTQYF. The CDR3 nucleotides read TGTGCCAGCAGCCCGAGGGGAGCGGGGGGGCTGAATACGCAGTATTTT.

This chain connects TRBV7-9 to TRBJ2-1; 14 bases are shared with TRBD2. J gave up 9 bases and V 7 bases, and 11 bases lay outside the gene matches. CDR3 length: 16 amino acids. Germline V lookup: CDR1 SEHNR, CDR2 FQNEAQ (reference sequence). This CDR3 is CASTTLGLAGASEQFF. Here the CDR3 DNA reads TGTGCCAGCACCACTTTGGGACTAGCGGGGGCAAGTGAGCAGTTCTTC.

The J gene is TRBJ1-2, the V gene TRBV2; unclear D gene. Germline lookup yields CDR1 SNHLY and CDR2 FYNNEI. Trimming removed 4 bases from V and 4 bases from J, with 13 bases in between. The CDR3 consists of 14 residues. CDR3 bases: TGTGCCAGCAGTGGGGCAGGTGGCAGCTATGGCTACACCTTC. Translating it yields CASSGAGGSYGYTF.

J is TRBJ1-2 and V is TRBV5-1, with a weak D call TRBD1 (5 bases). V was clipped by 0 bases and J by 4 bases, with 13 bases between them. CDR3 size: 15 residues. CDR1 SGHRS and CDR2 YFSETQ come from the germline V gene. In DNA, the CDR3 is TGCGCCAGCAGCTTGGAACGGGGACCGAGCTATGGCTACACCTTC. This sequence encodes CASSLERGPSYGYTF.

The chain is built from TRBV11-2 and TRBJ1-5; possible D gene TRBD1, 5 bases. Germline V gives CDR1 SGHAT, CDR2 FQNNGV. V was trimmed by 4 bases and J by 1 base, leaving 11 bases between them. There are 15 residues in the CDR3. The CDR3 protein is CASSSDGGSNQPQHF. The DNA of the CDR3 is TGTGCCAGCAGCTCCGACGGGGGAAGCAATCAGCCCCAGCATTTT.

This chain uses TRBV2 with TRBJ2-1, with 9 positions matching TRBD2. CDR3 length: 16 residues. Trimming at V came to 2 bases and at J to 4 bases, leaving 6 bases not matched to a gene. Per germline, CDR1 SNHLY and CDR2 FYNNEI. CDR3 DNA sequence: TGTGCCAGCAGTGAACAGGCGGGAGGGCTTTACAATGAGCAGTTCTTC. It is translated as CASSEQAGGLYNEQFF. The variable domain in full, with the rest retrieved from reference TRBV2 and TRBJ2-1, is EPEVTQTPSHQVTQMGQEVILRCVPISNHLYFYWYRQILGQKVEFLVSFYNNEISEKSEIFDDQFSVERPDGSNFTLKIRSTKLEDSAMYFCASSEQAGGLYNEQFFGPGTRLTVL.

This clone showed up just a few times. The gene calls are TRBV7-9 and TRBJ1-1, with a possible D match to TRBD1 (5 bases). V lost 6 bases and J lost 4, with 12 bases in between. The length of the CDR3 is 13 residues. Germline V gene data show CDR1 as SEHNR and CDR2 as FQNEAQ (reference sequence). The CDR3 nucleotides read TGTGCCAGCAGTTTGGGGGGACCCACTGAAGCTTTCTTT. This sequence encodes CASSLGGPTEAFF. Variable domain in full (rest from reference TRBV7-9 and TRBJ1-1): DTGVSQNPRHKITKRGQNVTFRCDPISEHNRLYWYRQTLGQGPEFLTYFQNEAQLEKSRLLSDRFSAERPKGSFSTLEIQRTEQGDSAMYLCASSLGGPTEAFFGQGTRLTVV.

The CDR3, as DNA: TGTGCCAGTAGGACAGCGGACAGCATGAACACTGAAGCTTTCTTT. It encodes CASRTADSMNTEAFF. This sequence joins TRBV19 and TRBJ1-1; D is possibly TRBD1 (6 bases). CDR3 length: 15 residues. Germline CDR1 LNHDA, CDR2 SQIVND (reference sequence). V shed 6 bases and J shed 0 bases, with 14 bases lying between them.

This chain connects TRBV7-2 to TRBJ2-2; TRBD2 matches 11 bases. Germline V gene lookup returns CDR1 SGHTA and CDR2 FQGNSA. Unmatched junction bases numbered 1, after V lost 0 bases and J lost 1 base. The CDR3 is 17 amino acids. In nucleotides, the CDR3 is TGTGCCAGCAGCTTAGCCGGACTAGCGGGGAACACCGGGGAGCTGTTTTTT. This codes for CASSLAGLAGNTGELFF.

In its sample, this clone ranks as medium-sized (0.01 to 0.1%). The chain combines TRBV30 with TRBJ1-2; D gene uncertain. Between the trimmed V and J ends, which lost 2 bases and 6 bases, there was a span of 7 bases. CDR1 and CDR2 from the germline V gene are GTSNPN and SVGIG (reference sequence). This CDR3 is 11 amino acids long. The CDR3 DNA sequence: TGTGCCTGGAGTCCCGCAGATGGCTACACCTTC. Translation: CAWSPADGYTF.

This clone came up many times. The chain is built from TRBV25-1 and TRBJ1-3; the D is unclear. Trimming removed 4 bases from V and 2 bases from J, with 9 bases in between. Germline CDR1 is MGHDK and CDR2 is SYGVNS. CDR3 length: 14 residues. The CDR3 DNA reads TGTGCCAGCAGTGGGGCCAGTCCTGGAAACACCATATATTTT. It codes for CASSGASPGNTIYF.

The chain combines TRBV5-1 with TRBJ1-1, with D perhaps TRBD1 (6 bases). Per the germline V gene, CDR1 is SGHRS and CDR2 is YFSETQ. CDR3 size: 13 residues. Between the trimmed V and J ends, which lost 8 bases and 4 bases, there was a span of 15 bases. DNA for the CDR3: TGCGCCAGTGAGCGGGGGGCTGGCACTGAAGCTTTCTTT. This codes for CASERGAGTEAFF.

The CDR3: CASSPIRGSTGELFF. For the CDR3, the DNA is TGTGCCAGCAGCCCAATAAGGGGGAGCACCGGGGAGCTGTTTTTT. The rearrangement uses TRBV11-2 and TRBJ2-2; TRBD1 might be the D (6 bases). The V and J ends lost 5 bases and 4 bases respectively, with 14 bases between them. Germline loops: CDR1 SGHAT, CDR2 FQNNGV. The CDR3 runs 15 residues.

The CDR3: CASRGVAYEQYF. The DNA for the CDR3 is TGTGCCAGCAGGGGGGTGGCCTACGAGCAGTACTTC. The chain employs TRBV27 and TRBJ2-7, with D possibly being TRBD1 or TRBD2 (5 bases each). Germline values: CDR1 MNHEY, CDR2 SMNVEV (reference sequence). Trimming took off 6 bases at V and 2 bases at J, with 8 bases between the two ends. CDR3 length: 12 amino acids.

The J gene is TRBJ1-4, the V gene TRBV11-2, with 7 bases matching TRBD1. V shed 4 bases and J 8 bases; nucleotides not matched to a gene: 7. Germline CDR1 and CDR2: SGHAT and FQNNGV. This CDR3 spans 14 amino acids. CDR3 nucleotide sequence: TGTGCCAGCAGCTCGGACAGGAGGTTGGAAAAACTGTTTTTT. Residues: CASSSDRRLEKLFF.

The chain employs TRBV4-1 and TRBJ1-1, with D possibly being TRBD1 (5 bases). Between the trimmed V and J ends, which lost 6 bases and 1 base, there was a span of 12 bases. The V gene's germline CDR1 is MGHRA and CDR2 YSYEKL. The CDR3 has 14 residues. The CDR3 loop is CASRGTLKNTEAFF. The CDR3 DNA reads TGCGCCAGCAGGGGGACTTTGAAGAACACTGAAGCTTTCTTT.

This clone came up a few times. The CDR3, as DNA: TGTGCCAGCAGCCGGGACGGCATATATGGCTACACCTTC. Translating it yields CASSRDGIYGYTF. The chain recombines TRBV27 with TRBJ1-2; D possibly corresponds to TRBD1 (5 bases). The CDR3 has 13 amino acids. The V end was cut by 6 bases, the J end by 5 bases, with 13 bases between. From germline, CDR1 is MNHEY and CDR2 SMNVEV (reference sequence).